This T cell receptor (beta chain) was profiled in a study of T cell responses to AZD1222 COVID-19 vaccine. The V and J ends lost 1 base and 3 bases, in that order; junction bases with no gene match: 8. The germline V gene encodes CDR1 SGHNT and CDR2 YYREEE (reference sequence). This CDR3 is 16 amino acids long. Clones were read by immunoSEQ multiplex PCR, and TCRdb kept only the in-frame ones, dropping some. Among approximately 200,000 clones listed, about 94% were seen once. The sequencing here drew on peripheral blood, taken 28 days after the second dose of the MenACWY control vaccine. The receptor comes from an adult who received the MenACWY meningococcal vaccine as a control. The chain has TRBV5-4 and TRBJ2-5; 8 positions match TRBD2. The CDR3 here is CASSLSLRAGEETQYF. For the CDR3, the DNA is TGTGCCAGCAGCTTGTCCCTAAGAGCGGGGGAAGAGACCCAGTACTTC.